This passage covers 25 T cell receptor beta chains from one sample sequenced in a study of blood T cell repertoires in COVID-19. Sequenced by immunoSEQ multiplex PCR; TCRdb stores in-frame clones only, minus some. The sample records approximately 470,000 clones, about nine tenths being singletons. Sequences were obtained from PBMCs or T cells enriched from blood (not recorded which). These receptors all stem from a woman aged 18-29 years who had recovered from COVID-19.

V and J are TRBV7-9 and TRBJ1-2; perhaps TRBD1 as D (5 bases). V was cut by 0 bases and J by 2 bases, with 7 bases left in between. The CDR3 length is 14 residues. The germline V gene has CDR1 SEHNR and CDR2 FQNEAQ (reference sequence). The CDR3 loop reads CASSLATENYGYTF. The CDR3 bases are TGTGCCAGCAGCTTAGCGACAGAGAACTATGGCTACACCTTC.

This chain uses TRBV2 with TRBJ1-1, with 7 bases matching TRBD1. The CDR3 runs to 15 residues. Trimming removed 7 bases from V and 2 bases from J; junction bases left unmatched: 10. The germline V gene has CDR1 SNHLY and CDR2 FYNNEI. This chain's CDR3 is CASTPPGTDNTEAFF. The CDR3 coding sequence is TGTGCCAGCACCCCGCCCGGGACAGATAACACTGAAGCTTTCTTT.

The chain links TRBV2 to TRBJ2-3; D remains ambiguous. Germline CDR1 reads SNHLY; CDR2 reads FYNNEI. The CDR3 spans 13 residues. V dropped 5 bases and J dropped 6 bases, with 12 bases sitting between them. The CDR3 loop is CASSLLAADTQYF. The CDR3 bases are TGTGCCAGCAGTCTACTCGCAGCGGATACGCAGTATTTT.

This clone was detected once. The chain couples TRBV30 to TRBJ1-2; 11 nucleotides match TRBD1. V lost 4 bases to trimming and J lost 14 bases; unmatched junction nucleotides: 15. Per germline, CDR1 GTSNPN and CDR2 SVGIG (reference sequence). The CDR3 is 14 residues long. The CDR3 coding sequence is TGTGCCTGGACCCTTAGAAGGACAGGGGGCATCAGTACCTTC. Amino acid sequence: CAWTLRRTGGISTF.

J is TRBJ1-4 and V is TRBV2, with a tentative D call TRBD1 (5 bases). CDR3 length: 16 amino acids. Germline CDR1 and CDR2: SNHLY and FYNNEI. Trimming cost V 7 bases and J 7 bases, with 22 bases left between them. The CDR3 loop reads CASTDGGLGRGEKLFF. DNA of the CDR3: TGTGCCAGCACCGACGGCGGTCTCGGGAGGGGTGAAAAACTGTTTTTT.

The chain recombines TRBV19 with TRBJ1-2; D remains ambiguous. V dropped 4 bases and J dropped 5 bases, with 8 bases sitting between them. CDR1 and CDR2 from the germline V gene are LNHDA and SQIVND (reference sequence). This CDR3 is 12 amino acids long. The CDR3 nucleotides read TGTGCCAGTAGTAGTCTGACTTATGGCTACACCTTC. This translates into CASSSLTYGYTF.

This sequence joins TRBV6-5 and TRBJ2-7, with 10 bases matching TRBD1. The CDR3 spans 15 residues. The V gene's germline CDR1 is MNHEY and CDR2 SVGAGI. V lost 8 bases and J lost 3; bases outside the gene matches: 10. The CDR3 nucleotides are TGTGCCAGCGGAACCCCGGGACAGGGGTTCTACGAGCAGTACTTC. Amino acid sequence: CASGTPGQGFYEQYF.

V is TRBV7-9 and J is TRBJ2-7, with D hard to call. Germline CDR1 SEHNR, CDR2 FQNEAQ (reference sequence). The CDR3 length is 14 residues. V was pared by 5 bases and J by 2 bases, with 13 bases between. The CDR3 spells CASSGRGVTYEQYF. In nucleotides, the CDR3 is TGTGCCAGCAGCGGCCGAGGAGTTACCTACGAGCAGTACTTC.

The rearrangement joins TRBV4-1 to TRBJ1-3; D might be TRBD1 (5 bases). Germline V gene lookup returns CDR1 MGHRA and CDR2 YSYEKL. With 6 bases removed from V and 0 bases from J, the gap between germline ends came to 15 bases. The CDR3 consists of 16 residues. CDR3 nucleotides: TGCGCCAGCAGTAGGTGGGACTCCGTCTCTGGAAACACCATATATTTT. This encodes CASSRWDSVSGNTIYF.

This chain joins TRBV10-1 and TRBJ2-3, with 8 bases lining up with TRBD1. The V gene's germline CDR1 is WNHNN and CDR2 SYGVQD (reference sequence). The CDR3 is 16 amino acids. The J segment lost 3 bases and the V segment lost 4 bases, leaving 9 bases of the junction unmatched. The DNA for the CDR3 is TGCGCCAGCAGTGGGCGGACAGGGTCGGCGACAGATACGCAGTATTTT. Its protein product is CASSGRTGSATDTQYF.

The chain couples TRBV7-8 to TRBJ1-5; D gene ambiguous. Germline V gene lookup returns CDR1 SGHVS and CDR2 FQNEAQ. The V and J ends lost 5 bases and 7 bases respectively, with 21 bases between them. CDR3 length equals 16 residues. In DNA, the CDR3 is TGTGCCAGCAGCCAACAACGGGTAGATGGTATACAGCCCCAGCATTTT. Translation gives CASSQQRVDGIQPQHF.

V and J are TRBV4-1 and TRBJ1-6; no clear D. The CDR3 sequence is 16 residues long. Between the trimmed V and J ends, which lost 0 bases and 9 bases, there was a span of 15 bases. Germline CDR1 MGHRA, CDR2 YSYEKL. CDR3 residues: CASSQESGNLRSPLHF. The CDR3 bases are TGCGCCAGCAGCCAAGAATCGGGAAACTTGCGTTCACCCCTCCACTTT.

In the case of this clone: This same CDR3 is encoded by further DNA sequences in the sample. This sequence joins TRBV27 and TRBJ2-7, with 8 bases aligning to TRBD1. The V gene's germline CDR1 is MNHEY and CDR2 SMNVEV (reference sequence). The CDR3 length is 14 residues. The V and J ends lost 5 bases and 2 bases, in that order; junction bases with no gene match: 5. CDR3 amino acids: CASSPGTGPYEQYF. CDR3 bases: TGTGCCAGCAGTCCAGGGACAGGTCCCTACGAGCAGTACTTC.

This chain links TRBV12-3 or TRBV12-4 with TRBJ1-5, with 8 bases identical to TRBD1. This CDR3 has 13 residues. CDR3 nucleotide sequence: TGTGCTTCACAGGGGGGATACAATCAGCCCCAGCATTTT. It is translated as CASQGGYNQPQHF.

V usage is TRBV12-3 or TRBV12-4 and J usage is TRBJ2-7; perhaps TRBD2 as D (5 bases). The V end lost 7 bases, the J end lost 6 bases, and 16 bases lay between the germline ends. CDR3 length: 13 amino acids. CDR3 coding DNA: TGTGCCAGCAAAAATGGCGGAGGTGGCGAGCAGTACTTC. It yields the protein CASKNGGGGEQYF.

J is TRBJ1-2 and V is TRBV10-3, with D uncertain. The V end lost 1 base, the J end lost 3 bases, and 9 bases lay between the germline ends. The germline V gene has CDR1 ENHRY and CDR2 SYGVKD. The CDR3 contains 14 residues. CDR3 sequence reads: CAISEWAAYYGYTF. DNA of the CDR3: TGTGCCATCAGTGAGTGGGCAGCTTACTATGGCTACACCTTC.

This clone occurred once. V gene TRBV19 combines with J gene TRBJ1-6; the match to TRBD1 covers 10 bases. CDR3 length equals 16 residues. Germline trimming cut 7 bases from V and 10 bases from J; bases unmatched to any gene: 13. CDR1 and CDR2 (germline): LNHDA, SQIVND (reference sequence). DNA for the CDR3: TGTGCCAGTACTCGGGGGGACAGGGGTTTAGGATCACCCCTCCACTTT. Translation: CASTRGDRGLGSPLHF.

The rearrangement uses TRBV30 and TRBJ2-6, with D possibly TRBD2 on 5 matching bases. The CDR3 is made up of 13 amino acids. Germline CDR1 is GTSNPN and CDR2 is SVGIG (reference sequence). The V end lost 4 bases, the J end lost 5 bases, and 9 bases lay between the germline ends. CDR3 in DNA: TGTGCCTGGATTTCCGGGAGGGCCAACGTCCTGACTTTC. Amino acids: CAWISGRANVLTF. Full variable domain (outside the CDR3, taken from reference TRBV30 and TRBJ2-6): SQTIHQWPATLVQPVGSPLSLECTVEGTSNPNLYWYRQAAGRGLQLLFYSVGIGQISSEVPQNLSASRPQDRQFILSSKKLLLSDSGFYLCAWISGRANVLTFGAGSRLTVL.

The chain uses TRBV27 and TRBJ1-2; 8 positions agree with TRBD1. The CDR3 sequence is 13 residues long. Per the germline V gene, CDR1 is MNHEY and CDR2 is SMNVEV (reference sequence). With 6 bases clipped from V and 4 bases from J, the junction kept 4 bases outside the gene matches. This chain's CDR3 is CASRGQGRYGYTF. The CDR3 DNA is TGTGCCAGCAGAGGACAGGGTCGCTATGGCTACACCTTC.

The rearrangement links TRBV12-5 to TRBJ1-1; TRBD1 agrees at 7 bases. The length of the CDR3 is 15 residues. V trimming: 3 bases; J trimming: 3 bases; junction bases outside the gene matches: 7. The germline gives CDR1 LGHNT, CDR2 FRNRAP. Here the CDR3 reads CASGLNRGLDTEAFF. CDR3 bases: TGTGCTAGTGGTTTAAACAGGGGCTTAGACACTGAAGCTTTCTTT. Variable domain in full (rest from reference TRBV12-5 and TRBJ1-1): DARVTQTPRHKVTEMGQEVTMRCQPILGHNTVFWYRQTMMQGLELLAYFRNRAPLDDSGMPKDRFSAEMPDATLATLKIQPSEPRDSAVYFCASGLNRGLDTEAFFGQGTRLTVV.

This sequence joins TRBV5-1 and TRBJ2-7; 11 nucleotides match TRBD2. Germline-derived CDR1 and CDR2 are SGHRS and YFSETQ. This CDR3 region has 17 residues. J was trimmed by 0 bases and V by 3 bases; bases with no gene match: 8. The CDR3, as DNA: TGCGCCAGCAGCTCCCAAGCTACTAGCGGGGGCTCCTACGAGCAGTACTTC. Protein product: CASSSQATSGGSYEQYF.

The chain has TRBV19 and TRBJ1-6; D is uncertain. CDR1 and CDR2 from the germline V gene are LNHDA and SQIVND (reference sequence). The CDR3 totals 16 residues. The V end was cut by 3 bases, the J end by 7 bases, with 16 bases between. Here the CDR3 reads CASSMLQWARNSPLHF. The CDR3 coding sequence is TGTGCCAGTAGTATGTTACAGTGGGCACGGAATTCACCCCTCCACTTT.

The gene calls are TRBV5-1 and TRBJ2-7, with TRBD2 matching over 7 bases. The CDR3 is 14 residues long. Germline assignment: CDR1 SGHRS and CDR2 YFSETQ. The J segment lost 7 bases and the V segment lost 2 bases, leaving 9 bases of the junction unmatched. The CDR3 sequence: CASSFRGDLREQYF. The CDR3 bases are TGCGCCAGCAGCTTCCGGGGGGACCTGCGGGAGCAGTACTTC.

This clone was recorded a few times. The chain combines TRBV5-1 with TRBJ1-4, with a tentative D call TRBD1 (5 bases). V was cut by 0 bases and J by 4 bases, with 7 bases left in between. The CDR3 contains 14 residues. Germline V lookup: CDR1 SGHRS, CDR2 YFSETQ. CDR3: CASSLEGNNEKLFF. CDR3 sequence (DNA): TGCGCCAGCAGCTTGGAGGGGAATAATGAAAAACTGTTTTTT.

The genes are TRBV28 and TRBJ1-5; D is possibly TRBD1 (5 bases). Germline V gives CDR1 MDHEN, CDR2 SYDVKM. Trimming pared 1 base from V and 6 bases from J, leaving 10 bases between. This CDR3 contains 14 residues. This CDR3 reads CASSLFGGGQPQHF. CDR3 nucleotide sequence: TGTGCCAGCAGTTTATTCGGGGGTGGTCAGCCCCAGCATTTT.